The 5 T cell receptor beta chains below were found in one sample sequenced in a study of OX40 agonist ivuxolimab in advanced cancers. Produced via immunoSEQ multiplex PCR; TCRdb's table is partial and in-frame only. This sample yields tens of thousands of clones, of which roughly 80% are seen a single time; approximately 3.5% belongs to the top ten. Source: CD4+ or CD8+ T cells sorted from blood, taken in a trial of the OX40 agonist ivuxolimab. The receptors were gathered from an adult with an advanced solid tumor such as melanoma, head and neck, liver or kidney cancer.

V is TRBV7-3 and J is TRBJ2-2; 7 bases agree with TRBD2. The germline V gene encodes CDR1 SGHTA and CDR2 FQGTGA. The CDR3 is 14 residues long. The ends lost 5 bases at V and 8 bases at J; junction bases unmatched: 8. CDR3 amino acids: CASSRDGRFGELFF. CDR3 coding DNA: TGTGCCAGCAGCCGGGACGGGAGGTTTGGGGAGCTGTTTTTT.

In DNA, the CDR3 is TGCGCCAGCAGCCTGGGGAGCAATCAGCCCCAGCATTTT. This codes for CASSLGSNQPQHF. The V call is TRBV5-1, the J call TRBJ1-5; D ambiguous. Looked up from germline, CDR1 is SGHRS and CDR2 is YFSETQ. The CDR3 sequence is 13 residues long. V was cut by 4 bases and J by 1 base, with 6 bases left in between. The whole variable domain, filled in from reference TRBV5-1 and TRBJ1-5, reads KAGVTQTPRYLIKTRGQQVTLSCSPISGHRSVSWYQQTPGQGLQFLFEYFSETQRNKGNFPGRFSGRQFSNSRSEMNVSTLELGDSALYLCASSLGSNQPQHFGDGTRLSIL.

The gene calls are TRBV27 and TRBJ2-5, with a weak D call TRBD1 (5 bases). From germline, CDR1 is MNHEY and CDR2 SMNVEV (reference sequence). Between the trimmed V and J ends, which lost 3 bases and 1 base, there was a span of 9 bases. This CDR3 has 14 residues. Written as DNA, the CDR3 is TGTGCCAGCAGTTTCCGACAGCTCCAAGAGACCCAGTACTTC. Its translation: CASSFRQLQETQYF.

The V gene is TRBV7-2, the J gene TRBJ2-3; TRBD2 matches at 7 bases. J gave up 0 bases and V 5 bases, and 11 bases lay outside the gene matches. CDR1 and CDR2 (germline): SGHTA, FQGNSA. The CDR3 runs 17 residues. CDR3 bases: TGTGCCAGCAGCCAGGAGGGACGGGGGGTTAGCACAGATACGCAGTATTTT. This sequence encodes CASSQEGRGVSTDTQYF.

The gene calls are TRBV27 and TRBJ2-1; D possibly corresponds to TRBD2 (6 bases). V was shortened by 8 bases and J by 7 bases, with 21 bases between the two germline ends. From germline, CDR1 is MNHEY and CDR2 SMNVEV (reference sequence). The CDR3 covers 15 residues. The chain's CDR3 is CASSRGMERRNEQFF. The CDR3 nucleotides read TGTGCCAGCTCCCGCGGGATGGAGCGACGGAATGAGCAGTTCTTC.